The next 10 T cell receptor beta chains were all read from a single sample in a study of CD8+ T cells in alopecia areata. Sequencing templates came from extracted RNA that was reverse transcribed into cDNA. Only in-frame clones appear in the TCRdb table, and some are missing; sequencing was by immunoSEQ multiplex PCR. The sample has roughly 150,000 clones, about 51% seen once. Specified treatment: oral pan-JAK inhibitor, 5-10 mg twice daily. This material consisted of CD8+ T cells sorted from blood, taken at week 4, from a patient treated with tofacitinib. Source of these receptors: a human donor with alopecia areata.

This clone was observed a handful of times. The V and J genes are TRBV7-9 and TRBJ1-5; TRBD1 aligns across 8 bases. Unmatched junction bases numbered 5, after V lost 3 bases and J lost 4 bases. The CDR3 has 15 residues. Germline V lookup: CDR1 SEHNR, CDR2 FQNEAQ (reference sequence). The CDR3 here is CASSLGTGGNQPQHF. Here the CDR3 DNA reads TGTGCCAGCAGCTTGGGGACAGGAGGGAATCAGCCCCAGCATTTT.

CDR3 in amino acids: CSVVGGDWDRSNTEAFF. The CDR3 coding sequence is TGCAGCGTCGTTGGGGGGGATTGGGACCGTTCGAACACTGAAGCTTTCTTT. This chain connects TRBV29-1 to TRBJ1-1, with D possibly TRBD1 on 5 matching bases. The V gene's germline CDR1 is SQVTM and CDR2 ANQGSEA. V lost 6 bases and J 1 base, leaving 24 bases between the germline ends. The CDR3 has 17 amino acids.

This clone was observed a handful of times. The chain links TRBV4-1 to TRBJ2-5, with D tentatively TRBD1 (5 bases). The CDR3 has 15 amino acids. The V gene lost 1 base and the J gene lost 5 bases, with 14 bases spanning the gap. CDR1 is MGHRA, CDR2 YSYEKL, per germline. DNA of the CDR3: TGCGCCAGCAGCCAAGTAGTGGGGCAGGAGGAGACCCAGTACTTC. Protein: CASSQVVGQEETQYF.

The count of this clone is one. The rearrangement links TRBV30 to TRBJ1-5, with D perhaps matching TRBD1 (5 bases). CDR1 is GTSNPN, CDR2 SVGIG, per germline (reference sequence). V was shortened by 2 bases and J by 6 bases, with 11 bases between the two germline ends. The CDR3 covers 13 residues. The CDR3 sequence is CAWSWGEGQPQHF. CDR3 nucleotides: TGTGCCTGGAGTTGGGGGGAGGGTCAGCCCCAGCATTTT.

The CDR3 DNA sequence: TGTGCCAGCAGCACGGGGACAGGGCCAACTGGGGATGAGCAGTTCTTC. This translates into CASSTGTGPTGDEQFF. The genes are TRBV9 and TRBJ2-1, with 9 positions matching TRBD1. Per the germline V gene, CDR1 is SGDLS and CDR2 is YYNGEE. V was pared by 4 bases and J by 8 bases, with 13 bases of the junction left unmatched. CDR3 length equals 16 residues.

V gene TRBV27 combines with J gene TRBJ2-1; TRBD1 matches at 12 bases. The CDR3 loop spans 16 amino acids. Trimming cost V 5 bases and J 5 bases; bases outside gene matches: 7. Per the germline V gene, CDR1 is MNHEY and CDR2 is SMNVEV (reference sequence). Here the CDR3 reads CASSPGTGGFNNEQFF. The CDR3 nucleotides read TGTGCCAGCAGTCCCGGGACAGGGGGCTTCAACAATGAGCAGTTCTTC.

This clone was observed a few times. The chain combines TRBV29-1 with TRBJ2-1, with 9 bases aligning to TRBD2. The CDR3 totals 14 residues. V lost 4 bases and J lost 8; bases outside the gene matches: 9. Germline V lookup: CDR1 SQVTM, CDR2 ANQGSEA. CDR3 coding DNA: TGCAGCGTTGTAAAGAGCGGGGGGCCCCATGAGCAGTTCTTC. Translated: CSVVKSGGPHEQFF.

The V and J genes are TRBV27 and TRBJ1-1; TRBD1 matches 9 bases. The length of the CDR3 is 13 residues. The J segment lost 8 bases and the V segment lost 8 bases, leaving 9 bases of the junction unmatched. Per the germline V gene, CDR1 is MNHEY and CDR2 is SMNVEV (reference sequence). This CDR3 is CASRGDRVFEAFF. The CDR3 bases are TGTGCCAGCCGAGGGGACAGGGTTTTCGAAGCTTTCTTT.

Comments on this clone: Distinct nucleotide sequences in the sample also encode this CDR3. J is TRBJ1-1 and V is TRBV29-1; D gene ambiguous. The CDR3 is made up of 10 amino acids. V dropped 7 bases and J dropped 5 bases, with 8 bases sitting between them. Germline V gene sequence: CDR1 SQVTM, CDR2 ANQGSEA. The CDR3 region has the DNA TGCAGCGCTCACGGGACTGAAGCTTTCTTT. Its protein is CSAHGTEAFF.

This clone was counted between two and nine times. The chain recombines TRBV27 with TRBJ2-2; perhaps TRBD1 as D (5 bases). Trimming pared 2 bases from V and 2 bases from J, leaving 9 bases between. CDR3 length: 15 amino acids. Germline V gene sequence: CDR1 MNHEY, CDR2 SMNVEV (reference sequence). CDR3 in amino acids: CASSLRTTNTGELFF. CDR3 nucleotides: TGTGCCAGCAGTTTAAGGACAACAAACACCGGGGAGCTGTTTTTT.